The 21 T cell receptor beta chains reported below all come from one sample, sequenced in a study of siplizumab effects on memory and regulatory T cells. Sequenced by immunoSEQ multiplex PCR; TCRdb stores in-frame clones only, minus some. The sample consists of around 94,000 clones, about 93% of them appearing once. The sequenced sample was CD4+ T cells sorted from blood. The receptors originated from a human donor in good health.

The chain joins TRBV7-9 to TRBJ1-6; weak D call: TRBD1 (5 bases). The CDR3 has 16 residues. Trimming left V 6 bases short and J 2 bases short, with 14 bases between. Germline CDR1 is SEHNR and CDR2 is FQNEAQ (reference sequence). The CDR3 sequence is CASRTEGLTYNSPLHF. The DNA of the CDR3 is TGTGCCAGCAGGACAGAGGGGCTCACCTATAATTCACCCCTCCACTTT.

V usage is TRBV28 and J usage is TRBJ2-1; maybe TRBD1 (6 bases). The CDR3 runs to 16 residues. The ends were cut back, 4 bases at V and 7 bases at J, with 20 bases in the middle. The germline V gene encodes CDR1 MDHEN and CDR2 SYDVKM. CDR3 loop: CASSSYRQAVGNEQFF. In nucleotides, the CDR3 is TGTGCCAGCAGTTCTTACCGACAGGCAGTAGGGAATGAGCAGTTCTTC.

V is TRBV7-2 and J is TRBJ1-4; 7 bases agree with TRBD1. With 5 bases clipped from V and 8 bases from J, the junction kept 8 bases outside the gene matches. Per the germline V gene, CDR1 is SGHTA and CDR2 is FQGNSA. This CDR3 spans 14 amino acids. DNA of the CDR3: TGTGCCAGCAGCGCCAGGGGGGATCAGGAAAAACTGTTTTTT. Translation gives CASSARGDQEKLFF.

This rearrangement joins TRBV27 to TRBJ2-2; D is possibly TRBD2 (5 bases). V was shortened by 6 bases and J by 2 bases, with 19 bases between the two germline ends. Germline V lookup: CDR1 MNHEY, CDR2 SMNVEV (reference sequence). CDR3 length: 17 residues. CDR3 DNA sequence: TGTGCCAGCAGAAAAAACAGCGGAAACTTCAACACCGGGGAGCTGTTTTTT. It encodes CASRKNSGNFNTGELFF.

The genes are TRBV25-1 and TRBJ1-4, with D maybe TRBD1 (6 bases). The germline V gene encodes CDR1 MGHDK and CDR2 SYGVNS. Trimming cost V 5 bases and J 4 bases, with 14 bases left between them. CDR3 length equals 15 residues. This chain's CDR3 is CASSPRGQYNEKLFF. The CDR3 nucleotides are TGTGCCAGCAGTCCCCGGGGGCAATATAATGAAAAACTGTTTTTT.

The chain links TRBV19 to TRBJ1-5, with D possibly TRBD1 on 6 matching bases. CDR1 and CDR2 (germline): LNHDA, SQIVND (reference sequence). There are 15 residues in the CDR3. Trimming took off 1 base at V and 3 bases at J, with 10 bases between the two ends. CDR3 loop: CASSIAGASNQPQHF. In DNA form, the CDR3 reads TGTGCCAGTAGTATAGCAGGGGCCTCCAATCAGCCCCAGCATTTT.

The genes are TRBV7-9 and TRBJ2-1, with D uncertain. Trimming pared 6 bases from V and 9 bases from J, leaving 12 bases between. The germline V gene encodes CDR1 SEHNR and CDR2 FQNEAQ (reference sequence). The CDR3 totals 12 residues. This CDR3 is CASSMSRSEQFF. For the CDR3, the DNA is TGTGCCAGCAGTATGTCTCGAAGTGAGCAGTTCTTC.

The chain links TRBV4-1 to TRBJ2-3; D may be TRBD2 (6 bases). Trimming cost V 4 bases and J 6 bases, with 8 bases left between them. Germline V gene data show CDR1 as MGHRA and CDR2 as YSYEKL. The CDR3 spans 12 residues. CDR3 nucleotides: TGCGCCAGCAGCCGGGAGGTCGATACGCAGTATTTT. As protein: CASSREVDTQYF.

The CDR3 reads CASWSSTGELFF. Written as DNA, the CDR3 is TGTGCCAGCTGGAGTTCGACCGGGGAGCTGTTTTTT. V and J are TRBV6-6 and TRBJ2-2; D remains ambiguous. Germline V gives CDR1 MNHNY, CDR2 SVGAGI (reference sequence). Trimming pared 8 bases from V and 5 bases from J, leaving 9 bases between. The CDR3 covers 12 residues.

CDR3 sequence reads: CASRGRNEKLFF. CDR3 nucleotides: TGTGCCAGCCGAGGGCGTAATGAAAAACTGTTTTTT. The chain uses TRBV28 and TRBJ1-4; D unclear. CDR1 and CDR2 (germline): MDHEN, SYDVKM. There are 12 residues in the CDR3. V was trimmed by 8 bases and J by 4 bases, leaving 8 bases between them.

The CDR3: CASRTSGRGGDTQYF. The CDR3 bases are TGTGCCTCTCGGACTAGCGGGAGGGGTGGAGATACGCAGTATTTT. J is TRBJ2-3 and V is TRBV6-6; TRBD2 matches 15 bases. V was clipped by 11 bases and J by 5 bases; unmatched bases: 8. The CDR3 is made up of 15 amino acids. The germline CDR1 and CDR2 sequences are MNHNY and SVGAGI (reference sequence).

In this sample, this clone turned up once. The V and J genes are TRBV6-5 and TRBJ1-2, with a possible D match to TRBD1 (6 bases). The V gene lost 0 bases and the J gene lost 10 bases, with 15 bases spanning the gap. The length of the CDR3 is 14 residues. Germline V gene lookup returns CDR1 MNHEY and CDR2 SVGAGI. The CDR3 reads CASSYSLLGGPYTF. The CDR3 DNA reads as TGTGCCAGCAGTTACTCGTTACTTGGGGGGCCCTACACCTTC.

V and J are TRBV11-2 and TRBJ1-5; 10 nucleotides line up with TRBD1. Trimming removed 5 bases from V and 0 bases from J; junction bases left unmatched: 10. Per germline, CDR1 SGHAT and CDR2 FQNNGV. CDR3 length: 18 residues. This CDR3 reads CASSTRDRGLYSNQPQHF. DNA of the CDR3: TGTGCCAGCAGCACTCGGGACAGGGGATTATATAGCAATCAGCCCCAGCATTTT.

The CDR3 loop is CASSEVRLAGVWETQYF. The CDR3 DNA is TGTGCCAGCAGTGAAGTAAGACTAGCGGGAGTTTGGGAGACCCAGTACTTC. The chain joins TRBV6-1 to TRBJ2-5; 12 bases map to TRBD2. The CDR3 covers 17 residues. The J segment lost 5 bases and the V segment lost 1 base, leaving 8 bases of the junction unmatched. Germline V gene lookup returns CDR1 MNHNS and CDR2 SASEGT.

The chain is built from TRBV27 and TRBJ2-1; TRBD2 aligns across 8 bases. J gave up 1 base and V 6 bases, and 2 bases lay outside the gene matches. The CDR3 totals 14 residues. The V gene's germline CDR1 is MNHEY and CDR2 SMNVEV (reference sequence). CDR3: CASRKRESYNEQFF. The CDR3 nucleotides read TGTGCCAGCAGGAAGCGGGAGTCCTACAATGAGCAGTTCTTC.

The chain combines TRBV7-9 with TRBJ2-7, with D perhaps matching TRBD2 (6 bases). CDR3 length equals 15 residues. Germline CDR1 SEHNR, CDR2 FQNEAQ (reference sequence). V dropped 1 base and J dropped 5 bases, with 15 bases sitting between them. In DNA, the CDR3 is TGTGCCAGCAGCTTAGAACGGGGGAAGGGTGACGAGCAGTACTTC. Encoded protein: CASSLERGKGDEQYF.

The chain links TRBV28 to TRBJ1-4; 8 bases map to TRBD1. V lost 6 bases, J lost 7 bases, and 10 bases stayed unmatched. The CDR3 runs 15 residues. From germline, CDR1 is MDHEN and CDR2 SYDVKM. This CDR3 is CASRSQGAKGEKLFF. CDR3 DNA: TGTGCCAGCAGATCGCAGGGGGCGAAGGGTGAAAAACTGTTTTTT.

The rearrangement links TRBV7-3 to TRBJ2-1; TRBD2 aligns across 10 bases. The germline gives CDR1 SGHTA, CDR2 FQGTGA. After removal of 2 bases from V and 8 bases from J, the junction contained 6 bases not matched to a gene. The CDR3 consists of 15 residues. The CDR3 loop is CASSLFSSGSYEQFF. DNA of the CDR3: TGTGCCAGCAGCTTATTTTCTAGCGGGAGCTATGAGCAGTTCTTC.

The V gene is TRBV2, the J gene TRBJ2-5, with D possibly TRBD1 on 6 matching bases. CDR1 is SNHLY and CDR2 is FYNNEI in the germline V gene. CDR3 length equals 13 residues. V was clipped by 4 bases and J by 5 bases, with 11 bases between them. CDR3 bases: TGTGCCAGCAGTGGCGGCAGGGGTGAGACCCAGTACTTC. This translates into CASSGGRGETQYF.

The gene calls are TRBV6-1 and TRBJ1-4; 7 bases are a match to TRBD1. This CDR3 comprises 15 residues. The germline V gene has CDR1 MNHNS and CDR2 SASEGT. With V trimmed by 6 bases and J by 7 bases, 11 bases remained unmatched. The CDR3 region is CASSRDSEQTEKLFF. CDR3 coding DNA: TGTGCCAGCAGCCGGGACAGCGAGCAGACTGAAAAACTGTTTTTT.

The gene calls are TRBV2 and TRBJ2-1, with 9 bases identical to TRBD2. The CDR3 consists of 15 residues. With 6 bases clipped from V and 5 bases from J, the junction kept 8 bases outside the gene matches. Germline loops: CDR1 SNHLY, CDR2 FYNNEI. This CDR3 reads CASRNSGRGHNEQFF. As DNA, the CDR3 is TGTGCCAGCAGAAATAGCGGGAGAGGCCACAATGAGCAGTTCTTC.